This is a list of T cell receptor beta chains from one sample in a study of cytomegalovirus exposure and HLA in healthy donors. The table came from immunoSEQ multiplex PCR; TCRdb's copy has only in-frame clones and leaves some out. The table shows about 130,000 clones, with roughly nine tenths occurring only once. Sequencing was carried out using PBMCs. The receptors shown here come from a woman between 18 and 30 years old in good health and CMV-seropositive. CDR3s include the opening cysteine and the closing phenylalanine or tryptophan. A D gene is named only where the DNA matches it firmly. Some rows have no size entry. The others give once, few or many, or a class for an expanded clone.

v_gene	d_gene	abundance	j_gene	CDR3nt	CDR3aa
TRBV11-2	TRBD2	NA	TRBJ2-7	TGTGCCAGCAGTATTGGGACTAGCTACGAGCAGTACTTC	CASSIGTSYEQYF
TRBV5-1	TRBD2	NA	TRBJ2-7	TGCGCCAGCGCCATTAGCGGGGGCACGCCGGACGAGCAGTACTTC	CASAISGGTPDEQYF
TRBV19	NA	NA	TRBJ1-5	TGTGCCAGTAGTGGGGGGTACAATCAGCCCCAGCATTTT	CASSGGYNQPQHF
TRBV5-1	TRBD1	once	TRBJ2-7	TGCGCCAGCAGCGAGGACAGGTTCGTCTACGAGCAGTACTTC	CASSEDRFVYEQYF
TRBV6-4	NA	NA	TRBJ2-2	TGTGCCAGCAGTGACTCTGGGGCACCTGGGGAGCTGTTTTTT	CASSDSGAPGELFF
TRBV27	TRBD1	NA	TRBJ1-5	TGTGCCAGCCAGGACAGGGGAGGCAATCAGCCCCAGCATTTT	CASQDRGGNQPQHF
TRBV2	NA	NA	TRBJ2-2	TGTGCCAGCGAGAGCACCGGGGAGCTGTTTTTT	CASESTGELFF
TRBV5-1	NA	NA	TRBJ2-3	TGCGCCAGCAGCTTGGGCGGGTACGACACAGATACGCAGTATTTT	CASSLGGYDTDTQYF
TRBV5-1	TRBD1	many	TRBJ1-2	TGCGCCAGCAGCTTGGCGGACAGGGGAGCTGGCTATGGCTACACCTTC	CASSLADRGAGYGYTF
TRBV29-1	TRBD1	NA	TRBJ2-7	TGCAGCGTTGTGAGGGGACAGGGGCCCCACGAGCAGTACTTC	CSVVRGQGPHEQYF
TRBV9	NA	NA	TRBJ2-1	TGTGCCAGCAGCGAGACAGATTTAGCCTCCTACAATGAGCAGTTCTTC	CASSETDLASYNEQFF
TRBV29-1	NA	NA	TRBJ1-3	TGCAGCGCCAGGGTCTCTGGAAACACCATATATTTT	CSARVSGNTIYF
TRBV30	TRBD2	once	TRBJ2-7	TGTGCCTGGAGTGACCCGGGACTAGCGGGGGGGTCCTACGAGCAGTACTTC	CAWSDPGLAGGSYEQYF
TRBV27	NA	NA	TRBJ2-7	TGTGCCAGCAGTACCACAGGAAACGAGCAGTACTTC	CASSTTGNEQYF
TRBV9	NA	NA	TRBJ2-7	TGTGCCAGCAGCGTAGAACGGGGCAGGGGGGTCGAGCAGTACTTC	CASSVERGRGVEQYF
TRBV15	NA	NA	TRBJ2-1	TGTGCCACCAGCAGAGGGGGGGGGCCTGGCAATGAGCAGTTCTTC	CATSRGGGPGNEQFF
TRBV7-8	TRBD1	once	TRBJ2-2	TGTGCCAGCAGCCAAGGGGCCGGGACAGGGGGACCCGGGGAGCTGTTTTTT	CASSQGAGTGGPGELFF
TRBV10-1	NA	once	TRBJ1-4	TGCGCCAGCAGTCGCAGGGGTCGGTATGAAAAACTGTTTTTT	CASSRRGRYEKLFF
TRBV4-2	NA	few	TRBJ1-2	TGTGCCAGCAGCCAGGGGAAGGGAGCCGGAGGCTACACCTTC	CASSQGKGAGGYTF
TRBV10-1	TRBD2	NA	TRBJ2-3	TGCGCCAGCAGAGACGGGGGGAAAGGCGGCACAGATACGCAGTATTTT	CASRDGGKGGTDTQYF
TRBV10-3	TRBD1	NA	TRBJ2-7	TGTGCCATCAGGGGAGTCGGGACAGAGGGCATGAAGCAGTACTTC	CAIRGVGTEGMKQYF
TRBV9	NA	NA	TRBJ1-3	TGTGCCAGCAGCGTGGCCAGCGGTACCGGAAACACCATATATTTT	CASSVASGTGNTIYF
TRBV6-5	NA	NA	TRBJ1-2	TGTGCCAGCAGTCGTTCTGCGGGCTACACCTTC	CASSRSAGYTF
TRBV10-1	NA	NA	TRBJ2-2	TGCGCCAGCAATCCCGTACTGACCGGGGAGCTGTTTTTT	CASNPVLTGELFF
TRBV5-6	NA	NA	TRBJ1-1	TGTGCCAGCAGCTTTGGGGCAGAAGCTTTCTTT	CASSFGAEAFF
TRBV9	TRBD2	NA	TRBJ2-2	TGTGCCAGCAGCGCCCGGGACTACACCCCCACCGGGGAGCTGTTTTTT	CASSARDYTPTGELFF
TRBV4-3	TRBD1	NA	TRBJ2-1	TGCGCCAGCAGCCGAGTCTACAGGGGCAGCTCCTACAATGAGCAGTTCTTC	CASSRVYRGSSYNEQFF
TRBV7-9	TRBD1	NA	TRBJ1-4	TGTGCCAGCAGCCGGTCCAGGGGGCTTCGGGAAAAACTGTTTTTT	CASSRSRGLREKLFF
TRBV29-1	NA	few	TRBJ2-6	TGCAGCGTTACCGTCGGTTCCGGGGCCAACGTCCTGACTTTC	CSVTVGSGANVLTF
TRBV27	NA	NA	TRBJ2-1	TGTGCCAGCAGGGAGGGACCGCGAAACTCCTACAATGAGCAGTTCTTC	CASREGPRNSYNEQFF
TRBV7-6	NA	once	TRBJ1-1	TGTGCCAGCAGCTTAATGGGTAAGGGAGTCACTGAAGCTTTCTTT	CASSLMGKGVTEAFF
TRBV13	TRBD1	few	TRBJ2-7	TGTGCCAGCAGCCAGACAGGGGTAAGCAACTACGAGCAGTACTTC	CASSQTGVSNYEQYF
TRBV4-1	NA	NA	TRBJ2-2	TGCGCCAGCAGCCAAGACCGACAGGCGGCCGGGGAGCTGTTTTTT	CASSQDRQAAGELFF
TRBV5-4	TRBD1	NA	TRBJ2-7	TGTGCCAGCAGTCGGGACAGGGGACCCCACGAGCAGTACTTC	CASSRDRGPHEQYF
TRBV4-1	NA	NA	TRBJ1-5	TGCGCCAGCAGGGTACAGGGAGTTGGGCAGCCCCAGCATTTT	CASRVQGVGQPQHF
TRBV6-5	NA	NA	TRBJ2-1	TGTGCCAGCGCCGGGGTGCTGGAGGGCAATGAGCAGTTCTTC	CASAGVLEGNEQFF
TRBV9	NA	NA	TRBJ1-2	TGTGCCAGCAGCGCCTCGTATGGCTACACCTTC	CASSASYGYTF
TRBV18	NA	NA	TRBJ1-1	TGTGCCAGCTCCACGGGGACTGAAGCTTTCTTT	CASSTGTEAFF
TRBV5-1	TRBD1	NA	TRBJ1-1	TGCGCCAGCAGCTTAACAGGGGTCGGCACTGAAGCTTTCTTT	CASSLTGVGTEAFF
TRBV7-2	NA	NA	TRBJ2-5	TGTGCCAGCAGCTTGAAGGGGGGGCAGTGGGAGACCCAGTACTTC	CASSLKGGQWETQYF